The next 27 T cell receptor beta chains were all read from a single sample in a study of T cell repertoires in cytomegalovirus infection. TCRdb processed the reads anew with MiXCR; each CDR3 protein has one entry. Among tens of thousands of distinct CDR3 sequences listed, 45% to 50% were seen once. No antigens are known for them. The sequenced sample was CD8+ T cells from cultured PBMCs, obtained from culture after CMV antigen stimulation. The receptors shown here come from a human donor in good health (CMV status not recorded). Some clones in this sample may be carry-over from other donors' samples.

This clonotype was seen ten or more times. The chain carries TRBV7-2 and TRBJ2-2; D is possibly TRBD2 (6 bases). Between the trimmed V and J ends, which lost 0 bases and 5 bases, there was a span of 19 bases. The CDR3 contains 18 residues. CDR1 is SGHTA and CDR2 is FQGNSA in the germline V gene. The CDR3 sequence is CASSLAFVWRLGTGELFF. The CDR3 DNA is TGTGCCAGCAGCTTAGCGTTTGTATGGCGACTAGGAACCGGGGAGCTGTTTTTT.

V usage is TRBV7-9 and J usage is TRBJ2-1; TRBD1 agrees at 10 bases. The junction had 7 bases not matched to a gene; V was cut back by 5 bases and J by 6 bases. CDR1 is SEHNR, CDR2 FQNEAQ, per germline (reference sequence). The CDR3 extends over 15 amino acids. CDR3 residues: CASSPGQGISNEQFF. The CDR3 bases are TGTGCCAGCAGCCCGGGACAGGGGATTTCCAATGAGCAGTTCTTC.

V is TRBV2 and J is TRBJ1-1; D gene unclear. There are 13 residues in the CDR3. Germline V CDR1 and CDR2: SNHLY, FYNNEI. Trimming pared 6 bases from V and 5 bases from J, leaving 13 bases between. For the CDR3, the DNA is TGTGCCAGCAGGACTGGGAGGACGACTGAAGCTTTCTTT. Encoded protein: CASRTGRTTEAFF.

This rearrangement joins TRBV12-3 or TRBV12-4 to TRBJ2-3; 12 bases line up with TRBD2. The CDR3 extends over 15 amino acids. Trimming cost V 6 bases and J 4 bases; bases outside gene matches: 5. The CDR3 spells CASSQTSGGPDTQYF. For the CDR3, the DNA is TGTGCCAGCAGCCAGACTAGCGGGGGTCCAGATACGCAGTATTTT.

This clonotype was picked up a small number of times. The chain uses TRBV4-1 and TRBJ1-5, with 10 bases aligning to TRBD1. V lost 0 bases and J lost 5; bases outside the gene matches: 7. From germline, CDR1 is MGHRA and CDR2 YSYEKL. The CDR3 contains 17 residues. The CDR3 sequence: CASSQDRTGGAYQPQHF. As DNA, the CDR3 is TGCGCCAGCAGCCAAGATAGGACAGGGGGGGCTTATCAGCCCCAGCATTTT.

The CDR3, as DNA: TGTGCCAGCAGCTTGCCTAAGGGAATTCCCTATGGCTACACCTTC. The encoded protein is CASSLPKGIPYGYTF. The rearrangement uses TRBV5-4 and TRBJ1-2; D call uncertain. Germline V gives CDR1 SGHNT, CDR2 YYREEE (reference sequence). V dropped 1 base and J dropped 4 bases, with 14 bases sitting between them. The CDR3 consists of 15 residues.

This clonotype occurred many times. The chain carries TRBV7-2 and TRBJ2-1; TRBD1 agrees at 10 bases. V was pared by 1 base and J by 8 bases, with 5 bases of the junction left unmatched. The CDR3 is 15 residues long. The V gene's germline CDR1 is SGHTA and CDR2 FQGNSA. CDR3 sequence reads: CASSLGDRGIDEQFF. CDR3 DNA: TGTGCCAGCAGCTTAGGGGACAGGGGAATCGATGAGCAGTTCTTC.

This clonotype was picked up a small number of times. The V call is TRBV14, the J call TRBJ2-3, with 7 positions matching TRBD2. V lost 2 bases to trimming and J lost 2 bases; unmatched junction nucleotides: 4. The germline gives CDR1 SGHDN, CDR2 FVKESK. This CDR3 comprises 15 residues. Here the CDR3 reads CASSQLAAITDTQYF. CDR3 in DNA: TGTGCCAGCAGCCAACTAGCGGCGATCACAGATACGCAGTATTTT.

In DNA form, the CDR3 reads TGTGCCAGCAGCCCAGGGTCAGGGGAGCAGTTCTTC. It specifies CASSPGSGEQFF. This chain joins TRBV4-2 and TRBJ2-1; tentative D call: TRBD1 (5 bases). The germline V gene encodes CDR1 LGHNA and CDR2 YNFKEQ. The CDR3 spans 12 residues. Deletions cut 4 bases from V and 10 bases from J, with 11 bases between.

The J gene is TRBJ1-2, the V gene TRBV28; D remains unclear. There are 14 residues in the CDR3. Germline V gene data show CDR1 as MDHEN and CDR2 as SYDVKM. Deletions cut 3 bases from V and 4 bases from J, with 12 bases between. The chain's CDR3 is CASSFRIVGYGYTF. The CDR3 DNA sequence: TGTGCCAGCAGTTTCCGGATAGTCGGCTATGGCTACACCTTC.

Ten or more counts support this clonotype. The chain uses TRBV7-9 and TRBJ2-5; the D is unclear. CDR3 length: 11 residues. V gave up 5 bases and J gave up 2 bases, with 3 bases separating them. Germline V lookup: CDR1 SEHNR, CDR2 FQNEAQ (reference sequence). The CDR3, as DNA: TGTGCCAGCAGCCTACAAGAGACCCAGTACTTC. Its translation: CASSLQETQYF.

The rearrangement uses TRBV27 and TRBJ1-2, with TRBD1 matching 7 bases. The CDR3 runs 14 residues. Trimming at V came to 3 bases and at J to 0 bases, leaving 1 base not matched to a gene. Germline V gene data show CDR1 as MNHEY and CDR2 as SMNVEV (reference sequence). For the CDR3, the DNA is TGTGCCAGCAGTTTGACAGGGTCTAACTATGGCTACACCTTC. Protein: CASSLTGSNYGYTF.

V is TRBV27 and J is TRBJ2-7, with 16 bases identical to TRBD2. With V trimmed by 4 bases and J by 5 bases, 8 bases remained unmatched. The CDR3 length is 17 residues. CDR1 is MNHEY, CDR2 SMNVEV, per germline (reference sequence). Here the CDR3 DNA reads TGTGCCAGCAGTTCGCCGGGACTAGCGGGAGGGTTCCACGAGCAGTACTTC. Translating it yields CASSSPGLAGGFHEQYF.

This clonotype has a count of ten or more. V gene TRBV4-1 combines with J gene TRBJ1-1; no firm D call. The CDR3 extends over 14 amino acids. Per germline, CDR1 MGHRA and CDR2 YSYEKL. The ends were cut back, 4 bases at V and 1 base at J, with 10 bases in the middle. This chain's CDR3 is CASSLPRGNTEAFF. The CDR3 DNA reads TGCGCCAGCAGCCTCCCCCGGGGGAACACTGAAGCTTTCTTT.

The chain couples TRBV7-2 to TRBJ2-3; TRBD2 agrees at 11 bases. Trimming cost V 5 bases and J 4 bases; bases outside gene matches: 5. The CDR3 is 15 residues long. Germline CDR1 is SGHTA and CDR2 is FQGNSA. CDR3 region: CASSPGLAGADTQYF. The CDR3 DNA sequence: TGTGCCAGCAGCCCCGGACTAGCGGGCGCAGATACGCAGTATTTT.

This clonotype was counted only a few times. V gene TRBV12-3 or TRBV12-4 combines with J gene TRBJ2-2; 7 positions match TRBD2. V lost 6 bases and J lost 1; bases outside the gene matches: 8. CDR3 length: 16 residues. The DNA of the CDR3 is TGTGCCAGCAGAAAGCGGGATCCACAGAACACCGGGGAGCTGTTTTTT. It codes for CASRKRDPQNTGELFF.

V and J are TRBV6-5 and TRBJ1-5; a weak D match, TRBD1 (6 bases). This CDR3 region has 16 residues. Germline CDR1 reads MNHEY; CDR2 reads SVGAGI. The ends were cut back, 5 bases at V and 3 bases at J, with 17 bases in the middle. CDR3 DNA: TGTGCCAGCAGTCTCCAGGGGCGGCCTTTCAATCAGCCCCAGCATTTT. Encoded protein: CASSLQGRPFNQPQHF.

V gene TRBV4-2 combines with J gene TRBJ2-3; 13 bases align to TRBD2. The length of the CDR3 is 16 residues. The V and J ends lost 4 bases and 8 bases, in that order; junction bases with no gene match: 9. CDR1 and CDR2 from the germline V gene are LGHNA and YNFKEQ. The CDR3 sequence: CASSPRTSGGPGTQYF. The DNA for the CDR3 is TGTGCCAGCAGCCCCCGGACTAGCGGGGGACCCGGTACGCAGTATTTT.

The chain carries TRBV11-2 and TRBJ1-1; D gene ambiguous. The germline V gene has CDR1 SGHAT and CDR2 FQNNGV. The CDR3 extends over 14 amino acids. Trimming took 5 bases from V and 2 from J, leaving 12 bases between them. The CDR3 DNA reads TGTGCCAGCAGCCCCTGGAGGAGAAACACTGAAGCTTTCTTT. Protein product: CASSPWRRNTEAFF. The variable domain in full, with the rest retrieved from reference TRBV11-2 and TRBJ1-1, is EAGVAQSPRYKIIEKRQSVAFWCNPISGHATLYWYQQILGQGPKLLIQFQNNGVVDDSQLPKDRFSAERLKGVDSTLKIQPAKLEDSAVYLCASSPWRRNTEAFFGQGTRLTVV.

The chain joins TRBV7-3 to TRBJ2-1; 9 bases are shared with TRBD2. The germline CDR1 and CDR2 sequences are SGHTA and FQGTGA. J gave up 7 bases and V 2 bases, and 6 bases lay outside the gene matches. This CDR3 is 15 amino acids long. The chain's CDR3 is CASSLRGLAPNEQFF. CDR3 coding DNA: TGTGCCAGCAGCTTACGAGGACTAGCGCCGAATGAGCAGTTCTTC.

This clonotype has only a few counts. The chain couples TRBV7-3 to TRBJ2-1; no reliable D call. The CDR3 spans 16 residues. CDR1 and CDR2 from the germline V gene are SGHTA and FQGTGA. V was shortened by 2 bases and J by 6 bases, with 17 bases between the two germline ends. This chain's CDR3 is CASSLARPGIGNEQFF. CDR3 coding DNA: TGTGCCAGCAGCTTAGCCCGCCCGGGTATTGGCAATGAGCAGTTCTTC.

The chain carries TRBV11-1 and TRBJ2-1, with TRBD1 matching over 12 bases. CDR3 length equals 15 residues. Unmatched junction bases numbered 6, after V lost 4 bases and J lost 8 bases. Looked up from germline, CDR1 is SGHAT and CDR2 is FQDESV (reference sequence). This chain's CDR3 is CASSYSGTGGDEQFF. In DNA form, the CDR3 reads TGTGCCAGCAGCTACTCCGGGACAGGGGGCGATGAGCAGTTCTTC. Supplemented by reference TRBV11-1 and TRBJ2-1, the full variable domain reads EAEVAQSPRYKITEKSQAVAFWCDPISGHATLYWYRQILGQGPELLVQFQDESVVDDSQLPKDRFSAERLKGVDSTLKIQPAELGDSAMYLCASSYSGTGGDEQFFGPGTRLTVL.

The chain combines TRBV7-2 with TRBJ2-3; TRBD2 might be the D (6 bases). This CDR3 contains 16 residues. Germline loops: CDR1 SGHTA, CDR2 FQGNSA. V was cut by 5 bases and J by 7 bases, with 22 bases left in between. The CDR3 loop is CASSPVPSVGKYTQYF. DNA of the CDR3: TGTGCCAGCAGCCCCGTCCCTAGCGTGGGAAAGTATACGCAGTATTTT.

This clonotype has more than one count but fewer than ten. This rearrangement joins TRBV11-2 to TRBJ2-1; 7 nucleotides agree with TRBD2. There are 19 residues in the CDR3. CDR1 is SGHAT, CDR2 FQNNGV, per germline. V shed 4 bases and J 0 bases; nucleotides not matched to a gene: 15. The CDR3 DNA reads TGTGCCAGCAGCTACTCTGGGGCTAGCGGATATAGCTCCTACAATGAGCAGTTCTTC. This sequence encodes CASSYSGASGYSSYNEQFF.

The chain recombines TRBV2 with TRBJ1-1; weak D call: TRBD1 (5 bases). The length of the CDR3 is 14 residues. Germline V CDR1 and CDR2: SNHLY, FYNNEI. V lost 5 bases and J 3 bases, leaving 13 bases between the germline ends. CDR3 in amino acids: CASSSRGGYTEAFF. For the CDR3, the DNA is TGTGCCAGCAGTTCCCGGGGGGGGTACACTGAAGCTTTCTTT.

This clonotype was observed many times. The V call is TRBV6-1, the J call TRBJ1-1, with 8 bases matching TRBD1. V lost 5 bases, J lost 6 bases, and 11 bases stayed unmatched. Per the germline V gene, CDR1 is MNHNS and CDR2 is SASEGT. This CDR3 comprises 15 residues. Here the CDR3 DNA reads TGTGCCAGCAGTTTAGACAGGGGAGCTCTTGCTGAAGCTTTCTTT. Protein product: CASSLDRGALAEAFF.

The V call is TRBV28, the J call TRBJ2-3; D is uncertain. CDR3 length: 13 amino acids. Trimming took 3 bases from V and 6 from J, leaving 10 bases between them. Germline V gene data show CDR1 as MDHEN and CDR2 as SYDVKM. The CDR3 DNA is TGTGCCAGCAGTTTGAGCGTGAGGGATACGCAGTATTTT. Protein product: CASSLSVRDTQYF.